The text below deals with one T cell receptor (beta chain). CTLA-4 blockade using ipilimumab, together with focal radiation, was received by patients with chemo-refractory metastatic non-small-cell lung cancer. The data are from a study of radiotherapy plus CTLA-4 blockade in lung cancer. Looking at the study overall: In around 17% of patients, objective responses were seen; roughly 30% had disease control.

V shed 6 bases and J 3 bases; nucleotides not matched to a gene: 11. The CDR3 spans 15 residues. Germline V CDR1 and CDR2: ENHRY, SYGVKD. The table came from immunoSEQ multiplex PCR; TCRdb's copy has only in-frame clones and leaves some out. In the table there are 90,000 to 150,000 clones, about 77% of which are singletons. Sequenced here: peripheral blood, sampled from a patient treated with radiotherapy plus ipilimumab. J is TRBJ2-7 and V is TRBV10-3; 7 bases align to TRBD1. This TCR came from a human donor with non-small cell lung cancer who had a partial response to radiotherapy plus ipilimumab. Here the CDR3 reads CAIRADRVAFYEQYF. CDR3 DNA: TGTGCCATCAGAGCAGACAGGGTGGCCTTCTACGAGCAGTACTTC.